The clone carrying this TCR beta chain was found many times. Its specificity is unknown. The CDR3 is made up of 16 amino acids. V lost 3 bases and J lost 5; bases outside the gene matches: 12. Germline CDR1 and CDR2: SQVTM and ANQGSEA. Each donor had 9 to 10 milliliters of peripheral blood drawn. These data belong to a study of blood T cells in healthy people across ages. Study-wide points: Nothing was known about donor CMV status, and this possibly confounded expanded clonotype changes.

Primers used in a second PCR of roughly 6 to 11 cycles were a sample-barcoded 5' primer and a J-beta primer mix. Each CDR3 protein is one row after TCRdb ran MiXCR on the 5' RACE reads. The profile shows around 870,000 distinct CDR3 sequences, under 30% of them singletons. This receptor was identified in a woman aged 80 or older in good health. This chain connects TRBV29-1 to TRBJ2-3; 9 bases line up with TRBD2. The sequenced sample was blood. DNA for the CDR3: TGCAGCGTTGAGGTGAATCAGGGACTAGCAGGAGATACGCAGTATTTT. Residues: CSVEVNQGLAGDTQYF.